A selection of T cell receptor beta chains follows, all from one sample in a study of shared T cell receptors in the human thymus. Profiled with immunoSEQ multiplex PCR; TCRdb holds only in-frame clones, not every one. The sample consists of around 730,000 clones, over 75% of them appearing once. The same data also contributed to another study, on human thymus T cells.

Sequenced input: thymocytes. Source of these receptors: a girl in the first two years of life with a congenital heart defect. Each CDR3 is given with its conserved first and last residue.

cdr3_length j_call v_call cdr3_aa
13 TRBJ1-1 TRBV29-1 CSVGKGGDTEAFF
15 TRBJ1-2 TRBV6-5 CAGGAGGAGNYGYTF
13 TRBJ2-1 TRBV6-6 CASSYPLLNEQFF
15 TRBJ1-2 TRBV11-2 CASSLDSQGSYGYTF
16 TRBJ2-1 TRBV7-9 CASSTDDWRGVNEQLF
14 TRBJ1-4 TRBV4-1 CASSPGGEGEKLFF
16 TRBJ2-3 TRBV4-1 CATQRKGGGHTDTQYF
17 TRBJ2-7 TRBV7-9 CASSLLLRRTGPYEQYF
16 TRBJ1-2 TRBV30 CAWSVKWTGANYGYTF
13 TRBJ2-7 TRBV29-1 CSVREAATYEQYF
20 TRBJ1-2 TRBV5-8 CASSLGGGQGFERGNYGYTF
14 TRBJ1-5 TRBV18 CASSPGTYYQPQHF
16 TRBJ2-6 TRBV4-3 CASSQGGLSGANVLTF
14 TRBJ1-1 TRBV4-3 CASSQQQGNTEAFF
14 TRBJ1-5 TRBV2 CASSSSGRHQPQHF
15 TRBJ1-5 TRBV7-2 CASSARDSYNQPQHF
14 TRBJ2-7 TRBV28 CASSFPGQRGEQYF
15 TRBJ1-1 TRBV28 CASQVGGPMNTEAFF
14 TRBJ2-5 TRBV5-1 CASRVASGQETQYF
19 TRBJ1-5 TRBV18 CASSPPKGTLGAPGQPQHF
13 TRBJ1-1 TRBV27 CASSNRLNTEAFF
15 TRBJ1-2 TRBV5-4 CASSSPGTGGGGYTF
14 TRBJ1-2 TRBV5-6 CASSLVGGDYGYTF
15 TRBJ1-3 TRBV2 CASDGGGASGNTIYF
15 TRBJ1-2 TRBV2 CASSEALRTGYGYTF
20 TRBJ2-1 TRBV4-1 CASSQDAGTSGGFSYNEQFF
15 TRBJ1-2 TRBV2 CASSGRGGFGYGYTF
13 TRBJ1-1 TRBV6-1 CATLRGSTREAFF
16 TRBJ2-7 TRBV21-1 CASSKVAHFERRAKYF
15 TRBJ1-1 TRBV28 CASSLYTGPYTEAFF
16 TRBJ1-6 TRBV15 CATSRPKSSYNSPLHF
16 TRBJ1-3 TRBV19 CASSNPPSGGGNTIYF
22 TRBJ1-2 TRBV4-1 CASSLKELLMGQTDPESYGYTF
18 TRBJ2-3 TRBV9 CASKPSGVPGTSTDTQYF
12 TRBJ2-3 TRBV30 CAWRPPRDTQYF
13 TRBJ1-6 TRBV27 CASSVGTAEVLHF
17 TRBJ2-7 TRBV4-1 CASSHLNPTGLSYEQYF
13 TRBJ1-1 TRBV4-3 CASSQDAAPEAFF
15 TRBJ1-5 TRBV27 CASSLRGIHNQPQHF
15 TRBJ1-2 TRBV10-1 CASVRGNRDNYGYTF
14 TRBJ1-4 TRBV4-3 CASSHAGFNEKLFF
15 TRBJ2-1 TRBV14 CASSLGQGAHLEQFF
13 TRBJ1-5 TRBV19 CASSIGGGQPQHF
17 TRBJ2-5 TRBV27 CASSFVSSITGKETQYF
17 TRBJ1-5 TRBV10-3 CAISEYRDSLSNQPQHF
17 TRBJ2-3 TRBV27 CASSPGGTSGGTDTQYF
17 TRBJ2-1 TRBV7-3 CASSSSEIAGAYNEQFF
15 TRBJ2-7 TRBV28 CASSSIVYPIYEQYF
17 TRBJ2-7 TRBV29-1 CSAWGVSGTAVSYEQYF
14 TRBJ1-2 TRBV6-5 CASRPGQGSDGYTF
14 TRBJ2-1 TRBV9 CASSPRRLENEQFF
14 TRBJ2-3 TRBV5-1 CASSFVRGRDTQYF
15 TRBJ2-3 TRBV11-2 CASSSRGLATDTQYF
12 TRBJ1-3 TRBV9 CASKLAGNTIYF
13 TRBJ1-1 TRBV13 CASSYRQNTEASF
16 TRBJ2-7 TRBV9 CASSVNRYSNSYEQYF